This T cell receptor beta chain was identified during a study of CD8 T cells in ankylosing spondylitis. General study findings and limits: In ankylosing spondylitis blood, a motif of 7 to 9 highly homologous TCR beta variants appeared characteristic. Earlier authors reported some of these motif variants in reactive arthritis synovial fluid and blood. Disease-linked clones reportedly showed significant enrichment in matched ankylosing spondylitis synovial fluid.

Using quantitative 5'-RACE with molecular barcodes, the authors made TCR beta libraries. TCRdb fed the 5' RACE reads into MiXCR, producing one record per CDR3 protein. The sample holds some 290,000 distinct CDR3 sequences, roughly 20% seen once. Germline V gives CDR1 MDHEN, CDR2 SYDVKM. Trimming removed 8 bases at V and 0 bases at J, with 14 bases between. This CDR3 is 15 amino acids long. Worth noting for this clonotype: Its antigen is currently unknown.

Material for sequencing was blood, either unsorted or a sorted T cell fraction (not recorded which). The V gene is TRBV28, the J gene TRBJ1-3; D gene uncertain. The clonotype was recovered from a male donor with ankylosing spondylitis or in good health (not recorded which). The CDR3 reads CASAPGRFSGNTIYF. The CDR3 bases are TGTGCCAGCGCCCCCGGCAGGTTCTCTGGAAACACCATATATTTT.